The 5 T cell receptor beta chains below all came from one sample that was sequenced in a study of T cell repertoires in cytomegalovirus infection. MiXCR was run by TCRdb on the reads, yielding one entry per CDR3 protein. The sample shows some 300,000 distinct CDR3 sequences, roughly 15% of them seen only once. Sequenced input: PBMCs. These receptors originate from a human donor in good health (CMV status not recorded). Some clones in this sample may be carry-over from other donors' samples.

The V and J genes are TRBV29-1 and TRBJ2-7; a possible D gene is TRBD2 (6 bases). Trimming took off 7 bases at V and 4 bases at J, with 14 bases between the two ends. This CDR3 is 12 amino acids long. Germline assignment: CDR1 SQVTM and CDR2 ANQGSEA. DNA for the CDR3: TGCAGCGGTTCAAGTGGGGGGTACGAGCAGTACTTC. Amino acid sequence: CSGSSGGYEQYF.

There are many counts of this clonotype. The chain carries TRBV7-2 and TRBJ1-1, with D hard to call. Germline-derived CDR1 and CDR2 are SGHTA and FQGNSA. This CDR3 is 13 amino acids long. The V and J ends lost 3 bases and 4 bases respectively, with 9 bases between them. The CDR3 here is CASSFGPGTEAFF. The CDR3 nucleotides are TGTGCCAGCAGCTTTGGACCCGGCACTGAAGCTTTCTTT.

The V and J genes are TRBV18 and TRBJ2-5; 7 positions agree with TRBD1. This CDR3 comprises 18 residues. The J segment lost 2 bases and the V segment lost 3 bases, leaving 15 bases of the junction unmatched. The germline V gene encodes CDR1 KGHSH and CDR2 LQKENI. CDR3 coding DNA: TGTGCCAGCTCACCCATTCTCCTCACCGGGACAGAACAAGAGACCCAGTACTTC. Residues: CASSPILLTGTEQETQYF.

The chain's CDR3 is CSVTGPYTEAFF. The CDR3 bases are TGCAGCGTGACAGGGCCCTACACTGAAGCTTTCTTT. This rearrangement joins TRBV29-1 to TRBJ1-1, with 7 positions matching TRBD1. Germline loops: CDR1 SQVTM, CDR2 ANQGSEA. The CDR3 covers 12 residues. V lost 6 bases and J lost 3; bases outside the gene matches: 4.

This clonotype was recorded many times. V usage is TRBV7-2 and J usage is TRBJ2-7; TRBD2 is a possible D gene (6 bases). The V gene's germline CDR1 is SGHTA and CDR2 FQGNSA. This CDR3 is 15 amino acids long. V was trimmed by 5 bases and J by 1 base, leaving 15 bases between them. CDR3 in amino acids: CASSPRGGGSYEQYF. CDR3 DNA: TGTGCCAGCAGCCCGCGTGGGGGAGGTTCCTACGAGCAGTACTTC.